The 30 T cell receptor beta chains listed next were all sequenced from one sample in a study of T cell repertoires in cytomegalovirus infection. TCRdb independently ran MiXCR on the reads; one entry per CDR3 protein. The sample yields 250,000 to 300,000 distinct CDR3 sequences, about 26% seen once. The sample comprised PBMCs. The receptors come from a human donor in good health (CMV status not recorded). Some clones in this sample may be carry-over from other donors' samples.

In its sample, this clonotype was seen many times. CDR3 sequence (DNA): TGTGCCAGCAGCTTCGGGGGCGGTGGCTACACCTTC. This translates into CASSFGGGGYTF. This chain connects TRBV7-2 to TRBJ1-2; D is possibly TRBD1 (6 bases). The CDR3 spans 12 residues. CDR1 is SGHTA, CDR2 FQGNSA, per germline. The V and J ends lost 3 bases and 7 bases respectively, with 9 bases between them.

This clonotype was counted at least ten times. The gene calls are TRBV7-8 and TRBJ2-1, with D tentatively TRBD2 (6 bases). There are 12 residues in the CDR3. The germline V gene has CDR1 SGHVS and CDR2 FQNEAQ. Trimming removed 8 bases at V and 12 bases at J, with 17 bases between. In DNA, the CDR3 is TGTGCCAGCGCCCGGAGGGACTTGGGGCAGTTCTTC. It specifies CASARRDLGQFF.

There are a few counts of this clonotype. Mismatch with germline at one junction end may stem from a read error. V usage is TRBV11-2 and J usage is TRBJ2-7, with D uncertain. Germline V gives CDR1 SGHAT, CDR2 FQNNGV. This CDR3 comprises 13 residues. CDR3 residues: CASNLPTPYEQYF. The CDR3 DNA follows: TGTGCCAGCAACTTACCCACTCCCTACGAGCAGTACTTC.

In this sample, this clonotype turned up many times. V gene TRBV7-2 combines with J gene TRBJ1-3, with no clear D. The CDR3 covers 16 residues. The germline V and J ends were trimmed by 1 base and 4 bases, with 14 bases remaining between them. CDR1 is SGHTA and CDR2 is FQGNSA in the germline V gene. In DNA, the CDR3 is TGTGCCAGCAGCTTAGTGGCGGGCCCGGGAGGAAACACCATATATTTT. Translating gives CASSLVAGPGGNTIYF.

The chain combines TRBV11-3 with TRBJ2-2, with D possibly being TRBD1 (6 bases). Trimming shortened V by 0 bases and J by 1 base, and 9 bases separated the two germline ends. The germline V gene has CDR1 SGHNT and CDR2 YENEEA. The CDR3 spans 16 residues. As DNA, the CDR3 is TGTGCCAGCAGCTTAGAGGGGGCATGGAACACCGGGGAGCTGTTTTTT. Translating gives CASSLEGAWNTGELFF.

In its sample, this clonotype was seen many times. The rearrangement uses TRBV7-2 and TRBJ2-7, with D unresolved. Between the trimmed V and J ends, which lost 1 base and 3 bases, there was a span of 10 bases. From germline, CDR1 is SGHTA and CDR2 FQGNSA. The CDR3 extends over 14 amino acids. CDR3 nucleotide sequence: TGTGCCAGCAGCTTAGAAAAAGGCGGCTACGAGCAGTACTTC. It translates to CASSLEKGGYEQYF.

This clonotype was seen a handful of times. The rearrangement links TRBV20-1 to TRBJ2-7; no reliable D call. CDR1 and CDR2 (germline): DFQATT, SNEGSKA (reference sequence). V was cut by 1 base and J by 3 bases, with 7 bases left in between. The CDR3 contains 12 residues. DNA for the CDR3: TGCAGTGCTAGAGTCGACGACTACGAGCAGTACTTC. Residues: CSARVDDYEQYF.

V is TRBV11-2 and J is TRBJ2-2; D may be TRBD1 (6 bases). V was trimmed by 2 bases and J by 4 bases, leaving 11 bases between them. The germline V gene has CDR1 SGHAT and CDR2 FQNNGV. The CDR3 length is 15 residues. The CDR3 is CASSLLQGGTGELFF. CDR3 coding DNA: TGTGCCAGCAGCTTATTACAGGGTGGCACCGGGGAGCTGTTTTTT.

The chain couples TRBV10-1 to TRBJ1-1; TRBD1 aligns across 7 bases. V trimming: 0 bases; J trimming: 5 bases; junction bases outside the gene matches: 3. The CDR3 runs to 14 residues. In germline, CDR1 is WNHNN, CDR2 SYGVQD (reference sequence). The CDR3 sequence is CASSESAGGTEAFF. CDR3 nucleotides: TGCGCCAGCAGTGAGTCAGCAGGGGGTACTGAAGCTTTCTTT.

Note on this clonotype: Likely a read error: the CDR3 ends without its conserved phenylalanine or tryptophan. The CDR3 sequence is CASTHGTSTGNEQFL. Here the CDR3 DNA reads TGTGCCAGTACCCATGGGACTAGTACGGGCAATGAGCAGTTCCTC. V usage is TRBV19 and J usage is TRBJ2-1; the match to TRBD2 covers 8 bases. The V gene end was trimmed by 7 bases and the J gene end by 6 bases; junction bases not matched to a gene: 11. The CDR3 has 15 residues. Germline V gene sequence: CDR1 LNHDA, CDR2 SQIVND (reference sequence).

The gene calls are TRBV20-1 and TRBJ1-5; D call uncertain. Germline-derived CDR1 and CDR2 are DFQATT and SNEGSKA (reference sequence). This CDR3 region has 15 residues. V lost 6 bases to trimming and J lost 1 base, with 16 bases between them. The CDR3 bases are TGCAGTGCGAGGAGGCAGGACTTCAGCAATCAGCCCCAGCATTTT. This encodes CSARRQDFSNQPQHF.

This clonotype has at least ten counts. CDR3 region: CASSSGGGSYNEQFF. The CDR3 DNA reads TGTGCCAGCAGCTCAGGGGGCGGCTCCTACAATGAGCAGTTCTTC. This chain connects TRBV7-2 to TRBJ2-1; 8 bases map to TRBD1. This CDR3 contains 15 residues. Germline CDR1 SGHTA, CDR2 FQGNSA. V lost 4 bases, J lost 0 bases, and 2 bases stayed unmatched.

V usage is TRBV20-1 and J usage is TRBJ2-7; TRBD2 matches 10 bases. V lost 5 bases to trimming and J lost 4 bases; unmatched junction nucleotides: 5. CDR1 is DFQATT and CDR2 is SNEGSKA in the germline V gene (reference sequence). The CDR3 is 13 amino acids. The CDR3 here is CSAQAGGPYEQYF. CDR3 in DNA: TGCAGTGCTCAAGCGGGGGGGCCGTACGAGCAGTACTTC.

This rearrangement joins TRBV12-3 or TRBV12-4 to TRBJ1-5; perhaps TRBD1 as D (5 bases). The CDR3 covers 13 residues. V lost 8 bases and J 3 bases, leaving 11 bases between the germline ends. CDR3 DNA sequence: TGTGCCAGCTTACGGGACTCCAATCAGCCCCAGCATTTT. This gives the protein CASLRDSNQPQHF.

The chain links TRBV29-1 to TRBJ2-5, with D maybe TRBD2 (6 bases). This CDR3 is 13 amino acids long. With 7 bases removed from V and 1 base from J, the gap between germline ends came to 13 bases. Germline V gene lookup returns CDR1 SQVTM and CDR2 ANQGSEA. The CDR3 is CSARDSLQETQYF. In nucleotides, the CDR3 is TGCAGCGCACGGGACTCTCTCCAAGAGACCCAGTACTTC.

The chain links TRBV7-4 to TRBJ2-3, with D maybe TRBD2 (5 bases). V was clipped by 5 bases and J by 2 bases, with 20 bases between them. Germline V gene data show CDR1 as SGHVT and CDR2 as SQSDAQ. The CDR3 sequence is 17 residues long. The CDR3 loop is CASSPGGGPLLTDTQYF. Here the CDR3 DNA reads TGTGCCAGCAGCCCCGGAGGCGGGCCGCTTCTCACAGATACGCAGTATTTT. The full variable domain, completed using reference TRBV7-4 and TRBJ2-3, is GAGVSQSPRYKVAKRGRDVALRCDSISGHVTLYWYRQTLGQGSEVLTYSQSDAQRDKSGRPSGRFSAERPERSVSTLKIQRTEQGDSAVYLCASSPGGGPLLTDTQYFGPGTRLTVL.

The J gene is TRBJ2-7, the V gene TRBV11-3, with a weak D call TRBD2 (5 bases). Trimming removed 11 bases at V and 2 bases at J, with 10 bases between. The CDR3 spans 11 residues. Germline CDR1 SGHNT, CDR2 YENEEA. DNA for the CDR3: TGTGCCGGACTGGCAGCCTACGAGCAGTACTTC. As protein: CAGLAAYEQYF.

The chain carries TRBV7-3 and TRBJ2-1; 7 bases agree with TRBD1. The J segment lost 3 bases and the V segment lost 3 bases, leaving 8 bases of the junction unmatched. From germline, CDR1 is SGHTA and CDR2 FQGTGA. This CDR3 region has 16 residues. The DNA of the CDR3 is TGTGCCAGCAGCTTCAACCCTTGGGACAGCTACAATGAGCAGTTCTTC. Translated: CASSFNPWDSYNEQFF. The variable domain in full, completed from reference TRBV7-3 and TRBJ2-1, reads GAGVSQTPSNKVTEKGKYVELRCDPISGHTALYWYRQSLGQGPEFLIYFQGTGAADDSGLPNDRFFAVRPEGSVSTLKIQRTERGDSAVYLCASSFNPWDSYNEQFFGPGTRLTVL.

The chain is built from TRBV6-1 and TRBJ2-7; D may be TRBD2 (6 bases). The V and J ends lost 7 bases and 6 bases respectively, with 16 bases between them. The CDR3 runs to 13 residues. Germline CDR1 is MNHNS and CDR2 is SASEGT. CDR3 amino acids: CASTGEVGGEQYF. The CDR3 DNA is TGTGCCAGCACCGGGGAGGTCGGGGGCGAGCAGTACTTC.

This clonotype showed up just a few times. V gene TRBV10-3 combines with J gene TRBJ2-1; D is possibly TRBD1 or TRBD2 (5 bases each). V shed 5 bases and J shed 10 bases, with 21 bases lying between them. The germline V gene encodes CDR1 ENHRY and CDR2 SYGVKD. CDR3 length: 15 amino acids. The CDR3 bases are TGTGCCATCAGTACCGGGACCACCACGAATAGAGAGCAGTTCTTC. Its translation: CAISTGTTTNREQFF.

There are a few counts of this clonotype. This sequence joins TRBV11-2 and TRBJ2-1; 10 bases match TRBD1. The J segment lost 2 bases and the V segment lost 5 bases, leaving 6 bases of the junction unmatched. The length of the CDR3 is 16 residues. Germline CDR1 is SGHAT and CDR2 is FQNNGV. The CDR3 coding sequence is TGTGCCAGCAGCATCGGGACAGGGGACCCCTACAATGAGCAGTTCTTC. Its translation: CASSIGTGDPYNEQFF.

The chain employs TRBV29-1 and TRBJ2-5; 9 bases map to TRBD1. Per germline, CDR1 SQVTM and CDR2 ANQGSEA. J gave up 5 bases and V 3 bases, and 16 bases lay outside the gene matches. The CDR3 covers 17 residues. CDR3 loop: CSVDGLVGTGNLETQYF. In DNA, the CDR3 is TGCAGCGTTGATGGCTTGGTCGGGACAGGGAATTTGGAGACCCAGTACTTC.

The chain has TRBV20-1 and TRBJ2-2, with 7 positions matching TRBD2. Per germline, CDR1 DFQATT and CDR2 SNEGSKA (reference sequence). CDR3 length: 14 amino acids. V was clipped by 7 bases and J by 0 bases; unmatched bases: 5. CDR3 nucleotides: TGCAGTGTCTGGGGGGGGGCGAACACCGGGGAGCTGTTTTTT. Amino acids: CSVWGGANTGELFF.

This clonotype was picked up many times. This chain uses TRBV7-9 with TRBJ2-5; 7 bases match TRBD1. Trimming at V came to 7 bases and at J to 2 bases, leaving 10 bases not matched to a gene. The CDR3 contains 15 residues. The V gene's germline CDR1 is SEHNR and CDR2 FQNEAQ (reference sequence). CDR3 nucleotides: TGTGCCAGCACCCGAATCGGGACAGAGCAAGAGACCCAGTACTTC. Amino acid sequence: CASTRIGTEQETQYF.

The V gene is TRBV19, the J gene TRBJ2-3, with TRBD1 identical over 9 bases. The CDR3 covers 18 residues. The V gene's germline CDR1 is LNHDA and CDR2 SQIVND (reference sequence). The V and J ends lost 5 bases and 2 bases, in that order; junction bases with no gene match: 14. The CDR3 protein is CASSPSGTGTGFTDTQYF. The CDR3, as DNA: TGTGCCAGTAGTCCCTCCGGGACAGGGACGGGATTCACAGATACGCAGTATTTT.

This clonotype was detected only a few times. The genes are TRBV7-8 and TRBJ1-6; no clear D gene. V was trimmed by 2 bases and J by 7 bases, leaving 12 bases between them. CDR1 and CDR2 (germline): SGHVS, FQNEAQ. The CDR3 has 15 residues. The DNA for the CDR3 is TGTGCCAGCAGCTTAACGACTTCCACGAATTCACCCCTCCACTTT. Translation: CASSLTTSTNSPLHF.

V is TRBV6-2 or TRBV6-3 and J is TRBJ2-7; D unresolved. This CDR3 comprises 13 residues. Germline V lookup: CDR1 MNHEY, CDR2 SVGEGT. V was trimmed by 2 bases and J by 2 bases, leaving 7 bases between them. CDR3 in DNA: TGTGCCAGCAGTTACGGCAGAACCTACGAGCAGTACTTC. Encoded protein: CASSYGRTYEQYF.

J is TRBJ2-1 and V is TRBV5-6; the match to TRBD2 covers 7 bases. The CDR3 is 17 amino acids. Germline values: CDR1 SGHDT, CDR2 YYEEEE. The ends lost 4 bases at V and 3 bases at J; junction bases unmatched: 13. The CDR3 loop reads CASSPTVGVAGYNEQFF. The CDR3 coding sequence is TGTGCCAGCAGCCCGACGGTTGGGGTAGCGGGCTACAATGAGCAGTTCTTC.

This clonotype was picked up a small number of times. The rearrangement links TRBV11-2 to TRBJ2-7, with D possibly being TRBD1 or TRBD2 (5 bases each). V was cut by 6 bases and J by 0 bases, with 15 bases left in between. The CDR3 has 15 residues. Germline V lookup: CDR1 SGHAT, CDR2 FQNNGV. This CDR3 reads CASSRGTEPSYEQYF. For the CDR3, the DNA is TGTGCCAGCAGTCGTGGGACGGAGCCCTCCTACGAGCAGTACTTC.

This clonotype was counted a few times. For the CDR3, the DNA is TGTGCCAGCAGTCAGGCCCTGGACAATGAGCAGTTCTTC. Amino acids: CASSQALDNEQFF. V and J are TRBV6-5 and TRBJ2-1; D unclear. This CDR3 contains 13 residues. Trimming cost V 5 bases and J 5 bases, with 10 bases left between them. Germline-derived CDR1 and CDR2 are MNHEY and SVGAGI.